This paragraph reports one T cell receptor (beta chain). Its antigen is still unknown. This entry is derived from a study of monozygotic twins with inflammatory bowel disease. Researchers generated cDNA in eight separate reactions per sample. Two nested PCRs, roughly 17 and 9 cycles, amplified TCRalpha and TCRbeta cDNA. From its re-call of the 5' RACE reads, TCRdb lists each CDR3 protein once, without DNA. This sample's clone table lists around 380,000 distinct CDR3 sequences. Study conclusions and caveats: Among the T cells, different subtypes could not be distinguished. Sharing of clonotypes with others was lower in IBD patients than in healthy twins, and this was especially so with disease activity.

This CDR3 region has 15 residues. Germline V gives CDR1 DFQATT, CDR2 SNEGSKA (reference sequence). The receptor was isolated from a human donor with ulcerative colitis or Crohn's disease, or a healthy co-twin of an affected twin (not recorded which). The chain recombines TRBV20-1 with TRBJ1-2; with no DNA, the TCRdb D assignment of TRBD1 cannot be verified. Sample: blood. The CDR3 sequence is CSARVADRVTYGYTF.